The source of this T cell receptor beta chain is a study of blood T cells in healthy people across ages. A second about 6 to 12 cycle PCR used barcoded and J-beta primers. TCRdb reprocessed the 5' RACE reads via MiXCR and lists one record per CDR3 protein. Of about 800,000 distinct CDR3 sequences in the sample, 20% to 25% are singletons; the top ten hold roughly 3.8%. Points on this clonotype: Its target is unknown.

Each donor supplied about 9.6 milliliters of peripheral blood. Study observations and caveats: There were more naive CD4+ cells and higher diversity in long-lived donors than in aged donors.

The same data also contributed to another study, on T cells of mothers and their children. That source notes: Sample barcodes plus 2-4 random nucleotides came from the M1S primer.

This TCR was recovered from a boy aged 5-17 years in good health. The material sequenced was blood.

The CDR3 region is CSVVLATRLSTDTQYF. The CDR3 nucleotides read TGCAGCGTTGTTTTGGCGACACGTCTTAGCACAGATACGCAGTATTTT. The chain links TRBV29-1 to TRBJ2-3; D ambiguous. The CDR3 consists of 16 residues. V was pared by 4 bases and J by 0 bases, with 17 bases between. Germline CDR1 reads SQVTM; CDR2 reads ANQGSEA.